What follows are 27 T cell receptor beta chains derived from one specimen sequenced in a study of read filtering for tumor transcriptome and immune sequencing. Molecular barcoded adaptors covering alpha/delta and beta/gamma chains were used on about 390 ng RNA. TCRdb fed the reads into MiXCR, producing one record per CDR3 protein. The table lists tens of thousands of distinct CDR3 sequences, about 15% of them singletons. The sequenced sample was a population of CD138-negative cells sorted from bone marrow. These receptors all stem from a donor older than 35 with multiple myeloma.

This clonotype was counted at least ten times. The CDR3 here is CASSLEFGRRNTEAFF. DNA of the CDR3: TGTGCCAGCAGCTTAGAATTTGGGCGGAGGAACACTGAAGCTTTCTTT. The chain carries TRBV11-2 and TRBJ1-1; D is undetermined. The CDR3 spans 16 residues. Germline V gene sequence: CDR1 SGHAT, CDR2 FQNNGV. V was pared by 0 bases and J by 1 base, with 12 bases between.

This clonotype was counted many times. This sequence joins TRBV7-8 and TRBJ1-4; perhaps TRBD1 as D (6 bases). The germline V gene encodes CDR1 SGHVS and CDR2 FQNEAQ. This CDR3 is 17 amino acids long. The V and J ends lost 3 bases and 3 bases respectively, with 17 bases between them. The CDR3 region is CASSLVVGGPPNEKLFF. CDR3 bases: TGTGCCAGCAGCTTGGTTGTCGGGGGGCCCCCTAATGAAAAACTGTTTTTT.

The sample holds many counts of this clonotype. The chain has TRBV5-4 and TRBJ2-7, with 8 bases fitting TRBD2. Looked up from germline, CDR1 is SGHNT and CDR2 is YYREEE (reference sequence). J lost 5 bases, V lost 2 bases, and 12 bases had no gene match. This CDR3 contains 16 residues. CDR3 nucleotide sequence: TGTGCCAGCAGCTTCCCAGGGACTAGATCCACCAACGAGCAGTACTTC. This gives the protein CASSFPGTRSTNEQYF.

This clonotype was seen many times. The chain couples TRBV19 to TRBJ2-1; TRBD2 might be the D (6 bases). Germline loops: CDR1 LNHDA, CDR2 SQIVND (reference sequence). Trimming stripped 8 bases from V and 5 bases from J, with 13 bases between. CDR3 size: 13 residues. The CDR3 here is CASRLARHNEQFF. Here the CDR3 DNA reads TGTGCCAGTCGGCTAGCGAGGCACAATGAGCAGTTCTTC.

This clonotype showed up many times. The V gene is TRBV23-1, the J gene TRBJ1-5; 9 bases are shared with TRBD1. TRBV23-1 qualifies as an ORF whose function is uncertain. The J segment lost 6 bases and the V segment lost 0 bases, leaving 6 bases of the junction unmatched. CDR3 length equals 16 residues. CDR3 DNA sequence: TGCGCCAGCAGTCAATCGTGGACAGGGGTGGGTCAGCCCCAGCATTTT. As protein: CASSQSWTGVGQPQHF.

To note about this clonotype: Mismatch with germline at one junction end may stem from a read error. This sequence joins TRBV7-2 and TRBJ1-5; possibly TRBD1 for D (5 bases). CDR1 SGHTA and CDR2 FQGNSA come from the germline V gene. CDR3 length: 15 amino acids. CDR3 nucleotides: TGTGCCAGCAGCCTCGGACAACTTAGCAATCAGCCCCGGCATTTT. Protein product: CASSLGQLSNQPRHF.

This clonotype was counted only a few times. A much larger clone lies one base from this, so it may be a read error. The V gene is TRBV18, the J gene TRBJ1-3, with 8 bases aligning to TRBD1. The CDR3 is made up of 16 amino acids. Germline CDR1 and CDR2: KGHSH and LQKENI. V shed 4 bases, J shed 0 bases, and the junction held 5 bases outside the gene matches. DNA for the CDR3: TGTGCCAGCTCACTGGACAGGGACTACTCTGGAAACACCATATATTTT. Its protein product is CASSLDRDYSGNTIYF.

With regard to this clonotype: A read error is the likely source, as a far larger clone sits one nucleotide away. This rearrangement joins TRBV11-1 to TRBJ2-5; 10 bases agree with TRBD2. Germline CDR1 and CDR2: SGHAT and FQDESV (reference sequence). The CDR3 has 15 amino acids. Trimming removed 5 bases from V and 1 base from J; junction bases left unmatched: 4. In DNA, the CDR3 is TGTGCCAGCAGCCTCAGACTAGCGGGCCAAGAGACCCAGTACTTC. Protein: CASSLRLAGQETQYF.

This clonotype appeared many times. This chain uses TRBV11-2 with TRBJ2-5, with TRBD2 matching 9 bases. The V gene end was trimmed by 0 bases and the J gene end by 0 bases; junction bases not matched to a gene: 5. The CDR3 totals 17 residues. Looked up from germline, CDR1 is SGHAT and CDR2 is FQNNGV. CDR3 DNA: TGTGCCAGCAGCTTAGAAAGGTCTAGCGGGAACCAAGAGACCCAGTACTTC. Translation gives CASSLERSSGNQETQYF.

The rearrangement joins TRBV5-1 to TRBJ2-1; no clear D. Per the germline V gene, CDR1 is SGHRS and CDR2 is YFSETQ. The length of the CDR3 is 13 residues. V gave up 3 bases and J gave up 6 bases, with 10 bases separating them. For the CDR3, the DNA is TGCGCCAGCAGCTATGATATTTGCAATGAGCAGTTCTTC. As protein: CASSYDICNEQFF.

This clonotype was observed many times. The chain's CDR3 is CASSVRADTQYF. CDR3 coding DNA: TGTGCCAGCAGTGTCCGCGCAGATACGCAGTATTTT. The V call is TRBV2, the J call TRBJ2-3, with D unclear. V dropped 4 bases and J dropped 4 bases, with 6 bases sitting between them. This CDR3 has 12 amino acids. The germline gives CDR1 SNHLY, CDR2 FYNNEI.

The table lists this clonotype with many counts. The chain employs TRBV12-3 or TRBV12-4 and TRBJ2-7; the D is unclear. V was shortened by 3 bases and J by 4 bases, with 4 bases between the two germline ends. The CDR3 runs to 11 residues. The CDR3 sequence is CASSLGYEQYF. CDR3 nucleotides: TGTGCCAGCAGTTTGGGATACGAGCAGTACTTC.

This clonotype has more than one count but fewer than ten. One end of the junction fails to match germline, which may point to a read error. The chain uses TRBV19 and TRBJ2-1; TRBD2 matches 7 bases. The germline CDR1 and CDR2 sequences are LNHDA and SQIVND (reference sequence). This CDR3 contains 15 residues. This chain's CDR3 is CASGIPGGRGNEQFF. The CDR3 bases are TGTGCCAGTGGTATACCAGGAGGGCGGGGGAATGAGCAGTTCTTC.

This clonotype was counted many times. The chain has TRBV25-1 and TRBJ2-7, with TRBD2 identical over 10 bases. Germline lookup yields CDR1 MGHDK and CDR2 SYGVNS. With 7 bases clipped from V and 4 bases from J, the junction kept 7 bases outside the gene matches. The CDR3 is 14 amino acids. In DNA form, the CDR3 reads TGTGCCAGCACCAGGACTAGCGGAGGTTACGAGCAGTACTTC. This translates into CASTRTSGGYEQYF.

The rearrangement joins TRBV6-2 or TRBV6-3 to TRBJ2-7; tentative D call: TRBD2 (6 bases). The V and J ends lost 6 bases and 0 bases respectively, with 9 bases between them. This CDR3 is 13 amino acids long. Germline V gives CDR1 MNHEY, CDR2 SVGEGT. The CDR3: CASSLSGSYEQYF. Here the CDR3 DNA reads TGTGCCAGCAGCCTTAGCGGCTCCTACGAGCAGTACTTC.

This clonotype was observed a few times. The chain links TRBV7-2 to TRBJ2-5, with TRBD2 matching 13 bases. Germline V gene data show CDR1 as SGHTA and CDR2 as FQGNSA. This CDR3 contains 15 residues. V lost 5 bases, J lost 5 bases, and 5 bases stayed unmatched. The CDR3 loop reads CASSRTSGRGETQYF. CDR3 bases: TGTGCCAGCAGCCGGACTAGCGGGAGAGGGGAGACCCAGTACTTC.

This clonotype was recorded at least ten times. The chain carries TRBV13 and TRBJ2-2; 13 nucleotides match TRBD2. Germline assignment: CDR1 PRHDT and CDR2 FYEKMQ (reference sequence). The CDR3 runs 22 residues. V dropped 2 bases and J dropped 7; count of bases not matched to a gene: 22. The CDR3 DNA sequence: TGTGCCAGCAGCTTATCGGGACAGGGGGACCTCGGACTAGCGGGAGTAGGCGGGGAGCTGTTTTTT. It translates to CASSLSGQGDLGLAGVGGELFF.

This clonotype was counted many times. The rearrangement links TRBV28 to TRBJ1-2; a weak D match, TRBD1 (6 bases). Germline CDR1 MDHEN, CDR2 SYDVKM. V dropped 2 bases and J dropped 4 bases, with 11 bases sitting between them. This CDR3 is 14 amino acids long. The CDR3 DNA reads TGTGCCAGCAGTTTAAGGACAGCCATCTATGGCTACACCTTC. Its protein is CASSLRTAIYGYTF.

This clonotype was picked up one time. V usage is TRBV27 and J usage is TRBJ2-3, with D tentatively TRBD2 (5 bases). CDR3 size: 13 residues. Germline V CDR1 and CDR2: MNHEY, SMNVEV (reference sequence). The V end lost 5 bases, the J end lost 2 bases, and 8 bases lay between the germline ends. CDR3 protein: CASSTRATDTQYF. DNA of the CDR3: TGTGCCAGCAGTACTAGGGCCACAGATACGCAGTATTTT.

This clonotype was picked up many times. V is TRBV20-1 and J is TRBJ2-3; TRBD2 agrees at 8 bases. The V gene's germline CDR1 is DFQATT and CDR2 SNEGSKA (reference sequence). Trimming took 4 bases from V and 2 from J; bases not matched to a gene: 20. This CDR3 region has 19 residues. In DNA form, the CDR3 reads TGCAGTGCTACCCCCCTCGGGACTGGGCTAGCGGGTATCACAGATACGCAGTATTTT. Translating it yields CSATPLGTGLAGITDTQYF.

As concerns this clonotype: A read error may account for a junction end that differs from germline. The J gene is TRBJ1-1, the V gene TRBV9; the D is unclear. The CDR3 spans 16 residues. The germline V gene has CDR1 SGDLS and CDR2 YYNGEE. The DNA for the CDR3 is TGTGCTAGCAGCGTAGAAGGGATTGTGGGCGGCACTGAAGCTTTCTTT. It specifies CASSVEGIVGGTEAFF. The whole variable domain, remainder taken from reference TRBV9 and TRBJ1-1, is DSGVTQTPKHLITATGQRVTLRCSPRSGDLSVYWYQQSLDQGLQFLIQYYNGEERAKGNILERFSAQQFPDLHSELNLSSLELGDSALYFCASSVEGIVGGTEAFFGQGTRLTVV.

Comments on this clonotype: This may stem from a read error, because a much larger clone lies one nucleotide away. The chain links TRBV7-9 to TRBJ2-1, with a weak D call TRBD2 (6 bases). Trimming cost V 2 bases and J 8 bases, with 10 bases left between them. The CDR3 runs 13 residues. Germline CDR1 and CDR2: SEHNR and FQNEAQ (reference sequence). CDR3 bases: TGTGCCAGCAGCTTATCTTCGGGAGATGAGCAGTTCTTC. Protein product: CASSLSSGDEQFF.

This clonotype has at least ten counts. The gene calls are TRBV20-1 and TRBJ2-1; possible D gene TRBD2, 5 bases. The CDR3 sequence is 15 residues long. Germline V lookup: CDR1 DFQATT, CDR2 SNEGSKA (reference sequence). The ends were cut back, 0 bases at V and 9 bases at J, with 18 bases in the middle. The DNA of the CDR3 is TGCAGTGCTAGAGATCCGTGGGAGAGCTATGTTGAGCAGTTCTTC. This translates into CSARDPWESYVEQFF.

This clonotype occurred many times. The chain recombines TRBV20-1 with TRBJ2-3; TRBD2 aligns across 8 bases. The germline V gene encodes CDR1 DFQATT and CDR2 SNEGSKA (reference sequence). V trimming: 8 bases; J trimming: 2 bases; junction bases outside the gene matches: 6. The CDR3 is made up of 13 amino acids. The CDR3 here is CSTTSGNTDTQYF. The CDR3 DNA reads TGCAGTACCACTAGCGGTAACACAGATACGCAGTATTTT.

This clonotype was recorded at least ten times. The rearrangement links TRBV19 to TRBJ2-7; TRBD1 matches at 8 bases. V lost 5 bases and J lost 4; bases outside the gene matches: 10. The CDR3 runs to 15 residues. The germline CDR1 and CDR2 sequences are LNHDA and SQIVND (reference sequence). CDR3 DNA: TGTGCCAGTAGTCTGAGCGGACAGGGTGGGTACGAGCAGTACTTC. Protein product: CASSLSGQGGYEQYF.

Concerning this clonotype itself: It may be a read error: a sequence one base away is much more abundant. The chain uses TRBV7-8 and TRBJ1-5; D uncertain. The CDR3 consists of 15 residues. Germline V gene sequence: CDR1 SGHVS, CDR2 FQNEAQ. Written as DNA, the CDR3 is TGTGCCGGCAGCTTAGCCAATCGAAAGGCCCTGCCCCAGCATTTT. Amino acids: CAGSLANRKALPQHF.

The chain has TRBV24-1 and TRBJ2-1; possibly TRBD2 for D (6 bases). The ends were cut back, 2 bases at V and 5 bases at J, with 15 bases in the middle. The CDR3 is 16 residues long. Germline lookup yields CDR1 KGHDR and CDR2 SFDVKD. Written as DNA, the CDR3 is TGTGCCACCAGTGATTATACTAGCAGGACCCACAATGAGCAGTTCTTC. Its translation is CATSDYTSRTHNEQFF.